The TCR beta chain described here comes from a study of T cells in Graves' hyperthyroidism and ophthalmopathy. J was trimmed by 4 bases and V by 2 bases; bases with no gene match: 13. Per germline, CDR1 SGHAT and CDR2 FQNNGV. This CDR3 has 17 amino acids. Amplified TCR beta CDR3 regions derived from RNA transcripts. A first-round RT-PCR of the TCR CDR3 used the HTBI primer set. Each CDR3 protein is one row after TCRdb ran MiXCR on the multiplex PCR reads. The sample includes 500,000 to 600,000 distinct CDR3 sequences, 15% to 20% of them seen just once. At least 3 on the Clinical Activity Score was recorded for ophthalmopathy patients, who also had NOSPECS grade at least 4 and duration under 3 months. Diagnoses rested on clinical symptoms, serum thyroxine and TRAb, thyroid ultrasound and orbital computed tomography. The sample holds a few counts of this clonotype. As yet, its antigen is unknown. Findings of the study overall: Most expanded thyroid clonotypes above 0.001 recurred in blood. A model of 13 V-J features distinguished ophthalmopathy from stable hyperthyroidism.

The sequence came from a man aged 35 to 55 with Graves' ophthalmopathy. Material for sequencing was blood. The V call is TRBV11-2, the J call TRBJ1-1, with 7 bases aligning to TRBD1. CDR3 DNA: TGTGCCAGCAGCTTACGACAGGGAAGTATGATGAGCACTGAAGCTTTCTTT. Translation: CASSLRQGSMMSTEAFF.